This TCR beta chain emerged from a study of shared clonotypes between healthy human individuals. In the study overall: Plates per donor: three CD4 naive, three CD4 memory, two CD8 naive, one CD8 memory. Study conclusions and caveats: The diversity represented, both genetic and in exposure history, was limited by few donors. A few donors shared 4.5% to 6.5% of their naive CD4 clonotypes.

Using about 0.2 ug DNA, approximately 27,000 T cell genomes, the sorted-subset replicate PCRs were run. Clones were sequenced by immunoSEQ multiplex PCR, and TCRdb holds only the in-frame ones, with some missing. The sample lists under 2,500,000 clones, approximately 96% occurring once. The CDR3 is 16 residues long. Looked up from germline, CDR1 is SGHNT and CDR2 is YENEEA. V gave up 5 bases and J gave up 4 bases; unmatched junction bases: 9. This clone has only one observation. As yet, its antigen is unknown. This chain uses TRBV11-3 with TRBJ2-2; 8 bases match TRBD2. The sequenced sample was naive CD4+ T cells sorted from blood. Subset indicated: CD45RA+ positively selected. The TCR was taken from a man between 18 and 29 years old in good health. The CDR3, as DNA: TGTGCCAGCAGCGCCCGAGCGGGAGAGGTCACCGGGGAGCTGTTTTTT. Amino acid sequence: CASSARAGEVTGELFF. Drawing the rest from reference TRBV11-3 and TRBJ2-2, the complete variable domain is EAGVVQSPRYKIIEKKQPVAFWCNPISGHNTLYWYLQNLGQGPELLIRYENEEAVDDSQLPKDRFSAERLKGVDSTLKIQPAELGDSAVYLCASSARAGEVTGELFFGEGSRLTVL.